These 29 T cell receptor beta chains were all obtained from the same sample, sequenced in a study of blood T cell repertoires in COVID-19. Assay: immunoSEQ multiplex PCR; the TCRdb copy retains only in-frame clones and omits some. The sample lists 100,000 to 150,000 clones, 83% occurring once. The specimen sequenced was peripheral blood. The receptor set was obtained from a man older than 75 with active or convalescent COVID-19.

The chain has TRBV27 and TRBJ2-7; 7 bases match TRBD1. Germline CDR1 MNHEY, CDR2 SMNVEV (reference sequence). The CDR3 loop spans 14 amino acids. J was trimmed by 3 bases and V by 3 bases; bases with no gene match: 5. This CDR3 reads CASSFGRQGYEQYF. DNA for the CDR3: TGTGCCAGCAGTTTTGGGAGACAGGGCTACGAGCAGTACTTC.

The V and J genes are TRBV5-6 and TRBJ1-2; the D gene is possibly TRBD1 (6 bases). The ends were cut back, 4 bases at V and 3 bases at J, with 16 bases in the middle. Per the germline V gene, CDR1 is SGHDT and CDR2 is YYEEEE. This CDR3 comprises 15 residues. The chain's CDR3 is CASSTTRTDDYGYTF. CDR3 bases: TGTGCCAGCAGCACCACGCGGACAGACGACTATGGCTACACCTTC.

V gene TRBV24-1 combines with J gene TRBJ2-2; the D gene is possibly TRBD2 (6 bases). The V gene's germline CDR1 is KGHDR and CDR2 SFDVKD. V shed 5 bases and J shed 4 bases, with 10 bases lying between them. The CDR3 totals 14 residues. The CDR3 region is CATSGGAGTGELFF. CDR3 nucleotide sequence: TGTGCCACCAGTGGCGGGGCCGGCACCGGGGAGCTGTTTTTT.

This chain connects TRBV4-3 to TRBJ2-7, with 8 bases that match TRBD2. The length of the CDR3 is 13 residues. Germline V gives CDR1 LGHNA, CDR2 YSLEER. The V gene end was trimmed by 3 bases and the J gene end by 5 bases; junction bases not matched to a gene: 3. In nucleotides, the CDR3 is TGCGCCAGCAGCCAGGCGGGGGGCCACGAGCAGTACTTC. Translating gives CASSQAGGHEQYF.

The CDR3 region is CASSPQSVYGYTF. CDR3 coding DNA: TGTGCCAGCAGCCCACAAAGCGTCTATGGCTACACCTTC. The rearrangement joins TRBV11-1 to TRBJ1-2, with D unclear. Germline CDR1 SGHAT, CDR2 FQDESV (reference sequence). The CDR3 covers 13 residues. Trimming shortened V by 5 bases and J by 4 bases, and 11 bases separated the two germline ends.

The chain combines TRBV7-2 with TRBJ2-7; TRBD1 might be the D (6 bases). The CDR3 runs 15 residues. Germline loops: CDR1 SGHTA, CDR2 FQGNSA. Trimming left V 3 bases short and J 2 bases short, with 14 bases between. The CDR3 nucleotides read TGTGCCAGCAGCTTGGGGGCCGGGACAACCTACGAGCAGTACTTC. Translating it yields CASSLGAGTTYEQYF.

This clone has a handful of counts. The J gene is TRBJ1-5, the V gene TRBV19; possible D gene TRBD1, 5 bases. Trimming removed 7 bases at V and 11 bases at J, with 15 bases between. Germline CDR1 is LNHDA and CDR2 is SQIVND (reference sequence). The CDR3 covers 12 residues. The CDR3 region is CASKGDSPAQHF. CDR3 nucleotides: TGTGCCAGTAAGGGCGACAGTCCCGCCCAGCATTTT.

The chain links TRBV4-2 to TRBJ2-4, with 12 positions matching TRBD2. The CDR3 is made up of 19 amino acids. Germline V lookup: CDR1 LGHNA, CDR2 YNFKEQ. Germline trimming cut 4 bases from V and 1 base from J; bases unmatched to any gene: 11. CDR3 loop: CASSPELAGGGYAKNIQYF. The DNA for the CDR3 is TGTGCCAGCAGCCCCGAACTAGCGGGGGGCGGATACGCCAAAAACATTCAGTACTTC.

The rearrangement joins TRBV21-1 to TRBJ2-7; the DNA was not used to check the table's D call, TRBD1. TRBV21-1 is tagged as a pseudogene. The CDR3 is made up of 14 amino acids. The CDR3 DNA follows: TGTGCCAGCAGACCCGACAGGACGGCCTACGAGCAGTACTTC. Protein: CASRPDRTAYEQYF.

The chain links TRBV27 to TRBJ2-7, with TRBD1 matching over 8 bases. This CDR3 has 13 residues. The V gene end was trimmed by 4 bases and the J gene end by 3 bases; junction bases not matched to a gene: 2. Germline V gene sequence: CDR1 MNHEY, CDR2 SMNVEV (reference sequence). For the CDR3, the DNA is TGTGCCAGCAGTTGGACAGGGAACTACGAGCAGTACTTC. The encoded protein is CASSWTGNYEQYF.

The chain has TRBV5-6 and TRBJ1-6; 9 bases align to TRBD1. V shed 2 bases, J shed 9 bases, and the junction held 9 bases outside the gene matches. This CDR3 comprises 16 residues. CDR1 is SGHDT and CDR2 is YYEEEE in the germline V gene. The CDR3 sequence is CASSLTQGAQGSPLHF. The CDR3 bases are TGTGCCAGCAGCTTAACACAGGGGGCTCAGGGTTCACCCCTCCACTTT.

The J gene is TRBJ2-7, the V gene TRBV20-1; possible D gene TRBD1, 6 bases. Germline V CDR1 and CDR2: DFQATT, SNEGSKA (reference sequence). CDR3 length equals 14 residues. V gave up 3 bases and J gave up 2 bases, with 14 bases separating them. CDR3 sequence: CSASGGQTPYEQYF. DNA for the CDR3: TGCAGTGCTAGTGGAGGACAGACCCCCTACGAGCAGTACTTC.

The chain couples TRBV7-9 to TRBJ1-2, with D hard to call. Trimming took 5 bases from V and 0 from J, leaving 7 bases between them. Germline CDR1 reads SEHNR; CDR2 reads FQNEAQ (reference sequence). The CDR3 is made up of 13 amino acids. The CDR3, as DNA: TGTGCCAGCAGCGCGTTTACTAACTATGGCTACACCTTC. Its protein product is CASSAFTNYGYTF.

This clone was recorded once. The J gene is TRBJ1-5, the V gene TRBV6-5, with a weak D call TRBD1 (6 bases). Trimming took off 2 bases at V and 9 bases at J, with 14 bases between the two ends. The CDR3 has 14 residues. Germline CDR1 MNHEY, CDR2 SVGAGI. This CDR3 is CASSYVLGARPQHF. As DNA, the CDR3 is TGTGCCAGCAGTTACGTTCTGGGGGCACGGCCCCAGCATTTT.

The rearrangement uses TRBV6-2 or TRBV6-3 and TRBJ2-7; 9 bases align to TRBD1. Germline-derived CDR1 and CDR2 are MNHEY and SVGEGT. V was pared by 0 bases and J by 7 bases, with 7 bases of the junction left unmatched. This CDR3 has 15 amino acids. CDR3 DNA: TGTGCCAGCAGTTACTCGACAGGGGGTGCCCGGGAGCAGTACTTC. This encodes CASSYSTGGAREQYF.

The chain employs TRBV14 and TRBJ2-7; 7 bases are a match to TRBD1. CDR3 length: 15 amino acids. V shed 4 bases and J 2 bases; nucleotides not matched to a gene: 8. Looked up from germline, CDR1 is SGHDN and CDR2 is FVKESK. Here the CDR3 reads CASSPWGQFTYEQYF. CDR3 coding DNA: TGTGCCAGCAGCCCCTGGGGACAGTTTACCTACGAGCAGTACTTC.

The chain is built from TRBV5-4 and TRBJ1-4, with D possibly matching TRBD1 (6 bases). Germline values: CDR1 SGHNT, CDR2 YYREEE (reference sequence). V was pared by 0 bases and J by 8 bases, with 8 bases between. The CDR3 extends over 13 amino acids. Written as DNA, the CDR3 is TGTGCCAGCAGCTTGGCAGGACAGGAAAAACTGTTTTTT. It codes for CASSLAGQEKLFF.

J is TRBJ2-3 and V is TRBV6-2 or TRBV6-3, with D unresolved. V lost 6 bases, J lost 5 bases, and 18 bases lay in between. Germline-derived CDR1 and CDR2 are MNHEY and SVGEGT. The CDR3 has 15 amino acids. CDR3 nucleotides: TGTGCCAGCAGCCACCCCTCATGGGCACAAGATACGCAGTATTTT. Protein sequence: CASSHPSWAQDTQYF.

V gene TRBV29-1 combines with J gene TRBJ2-7, with D possibly being TRBD1 (5 bases). The germline V gene has CDR1 SQVTM and CDR2 ANQGSEA. V shed 4 bases and J shed 4 bases, with 11 bases lying between them. CDR3 size: 12 residues. This CDR3 reads CSVGRAAYEQYF. CDR3 in DNA: TGCAGCGTTGGCAGGGCAGCGTACGAGCAGTACTTC.

The gene calls are TRBV6-2 or TRBV6-3 and TRBJ1-2; no clear D gene. Trimming took off 6 bases at V and 1 base at J, with 9 bases between the two ends. The CDR3 spans 13 residues. Germline values: CDR1 MNHEY, CDR2 SVGEGT. CDR3 protein: CASSPTDNYGYTF. CDR3 DNA sequence: TGTGCCAGCAGCCCGACTGATAACTATGGCTACACCTTC.

V gene TRBV27 combines with J gene TRBJ1-5; D not certain. Germline values: CDR1 MNHEY, CDR2 SMNVEV (reference sequence). V gave up 6 bases and J gave up 5 bases, with 20 bases separating them. The CDR3 sequence is 16 residues long. CDR3 nucleotide sequence: TGTGCCAGCAGACTAAACAGCGGTCTAGGGCATCAGCCCCAGCATTTT. Translating gives CASRLNSGLGHQPQHF.

This clone came up once. The rearrangement uses TRBV29-1 and TRBJ2-7; TRBD1 aligns across 9 bases. The V and J ends lost 8 bases and 5 bases, in that order; junction bases with no gene match: 7. CDR3 length: 12 residues. CDR1 SQVTM and CDR2 ANQGSEA come from the germline V gene. CDR3 sequence reads: CSSRTGVDEQYF. The CDR3 region has the DNA TGCAGCTCTCGGACAGGGGTGGACGAGCAGTACTTC.

This clone was recorded only once. The chain combines TRBV6-4 with TRBJ1-6, with D hard to call. This CDR3 is built from 14 residues. Germline lookup yields CDR1 MRHNA and CDR2 SNTAGT. Trimming stripped 2 bases from V and 13 bases from J, with 15 bases between. This CDR3 is CASSDHRHPRPLHF. The CDR3, as DNA: TGTGCCAGCAGTGACCATCGACACCCTCGGCCCCTCCACTTT.

V gene TRBV5-1 combines with J gene TRBJ2-3; TRBD2 might be the D (6 bases). Germline V gene data show CDR1 as SGHRS and CDR2 as YFSETQ. Trimming removed 4 bases at V and 1 base at J, with 10 bases between. CDR3 length equals 14 residues. The CDR3 DNA is TGCGCCAGCAGCCCGGGGGTGGGCACAGATACGCAGTATTTT. Its protein is CASSPGVGTDTQYF.

The chain links TRBV7-3 to TRBJ2-3, with 10 positions matching TRBD2. CDR3 length: 18 amino acids. The V segment lost 1 base and the J segment 1 base; nucleotides outside the gene matches: 8. Germline loops: CDR1 SGHTA, CDR2 FQGTGA. The chain's CDR3 is CASSLSPAGGPRTDTQYF. DNA of the CDR3: TGTGCCAGCAGCTTAAGTCCAGCGGGGGGGCCCCGCACAGATACGCAGTATTTT.

CDR3 sequence: CARTGLSSGNTIYF. In DNA, the CDR3 is TGTGCCAGGACAGGGTTGAGCTCTGGAAACACCATATATTTT. The chain has TRBV19 and TRBJ1-3; TRBD1 matches at 7 bases. Trimming at V came to 9 bases and at J to 0 bases, leaving 5 bases not matched to a gene. The CDR3 has 14 residues. Germline V gene sequence: CDR1 LNHDA, CDR2 SQIVND (reference sequence).

The chain links TRBV7-2 to TRBJ1-3; possible D gene TRBD1, 6 bases. V gave up 6 bases and J gave up 0 bases, with 12 bases separating them. Germline CDR1 and CDR2: SGHTA and FQGNSA. CDR3 length: 15 residues. CDR3 amino acids: CASSSGASSGNTIYF. CDR3 coding DNA: TGTGCCAGCAGTTCAGGGGCCTCCTCTGGAAACACCATATATTTT.

This chain uses TRBV5-1 with TRBJ2-7; 8 bases are a match to TRBD1. CDR3 length equals 14 residues. Germline V gene lookup returns CDR1 SGHRS and CDR2 YFSETQ. V gave up 4 bases and J gave up 2 bases; unmatched junction bases: 5. The CDR3 spells CASSPDRGTYEQYF. DNA for the CDR3: TGCGCCAGCAGCCCAGACAGGGGAACCTACGAGCAGTACTTC.

This clone showed up just a few times. The chain recombines TRBV7-6 with TRBJ1-1, with TRBD1 matching 7 bases. CDR1 is SGHVS, CDR2 FNYEAQ, per germline. V lost 1 base, J lost 8 bases, and 1 base stayed unmatched. The CDR3 covers 12 residues. CDR3 in amino acids: CASSLVRGEAFF. Written as DNA, the CDR3 is TGTGCCAGCAGCTTAGTCAGGGGGGAAGCTTTCTTT.